This T cell receptor (beta chain) was profiled in a study of blood T cell repertoires in COVID-19 (dated by TCRdb to between 2020 and 2021). As for the study more broadly: The collaborator samples originated in the United States, Italy and Spain and spanned the acute and convalescent phases of COVID-19. The material from the prospective study consisted of cDNA or gDNA derived from T cells, B-cell-depleted T cells, or PBMCs. The dataset comprised deeply sampled blood TCRbeta repertoires from subjects exposed to, actively infected with, or recovered from COVID-19. The repertoires were released in a freely available public database meant as a resource for research on the immune response to SARS-CoV-2. The samples were drawn from two sources: the first 160 participants of the ongoing ImmuneRACE study, and 1,000 to 1,500 subjects contributed by 6 global collaborators. A de-identified subject ID, COVID-19 status, age in years and sex were almost always included in the sample metadata. Where HLA class I and class II types were available, the types were taken from metadata supplied by the sample provider, not from assay-based typing.

Whole blood was collected in K2EDTA tubes by collaborating institutions according to the institutions' own protocols. For TCRbeta analysis, collaborators shipped samples in one of three forms: frozen whole blood, isolated PBMCs, or DNA extracted from either of those sample types. In regard to this clone: Its antigen specificity is not known. Per-base quality was not reported, and no clone a single base away is much larger than it.

The study at large found these results: The quantity of clinical and demographic metadata differed by source and by participant and was supplied without curation.

The immunoSEQ Assay, a bias-controlled multiplex PCR, was used to amplify TCRbeta CDR3 regions from genomic DNA. For the original study's pipeline: Within the assay, amplification of reference gene primers was used to estimate how many nucleated cells each sample contained. Sequence reads were collapsed and filtered to measure the absolute abundance of every unique TCRbeta CDR3 rearrangement. For each sample, productive Simpson clonality was calculated by taking the square root of Simpson's diversity index across productive rearrangements. Drawn from immuneACCESS, this table holds only the in-frame rearrangements with V and J called that TCRdb kept. Clones are partly lost; checked studies trace under half to an unresolved V gene and leave the rest unexplained. The DNA was the basis for D and trimming; V, J and clone size are from that table. Recorded for this sample are a few hundred thousand clones; around 87% of them occurred a single time. Of the sample, 1% is held by the ten largest clones.

Via the germline V gene, CDR1 is SGHRS and CDR2 YFSETQ. From the cysteine through the phenylalanine, the CDR3 covers 14 amino acids. Solely the CDR3 DNA is kept, with 42 bases framed from the first base. V is pared back by 2 bases and J by 5 bases, with 12 bases lying between the germline termini. Source material: peripheral blood. The TCR comes from a man between 45 and 60 years old with active or convalescent COVID-19. The sequence is built from TRBV5-1 and TRBJ2-3; TRBD2 might be the D gene, on 5 matching bases. CDR3 sequence: CASSFRTAQDTQYF. At the DNA level, the sequence is TGCGCCAGCAGCTTTAGGACTGCCCAAGATACGCAGTATTTT.